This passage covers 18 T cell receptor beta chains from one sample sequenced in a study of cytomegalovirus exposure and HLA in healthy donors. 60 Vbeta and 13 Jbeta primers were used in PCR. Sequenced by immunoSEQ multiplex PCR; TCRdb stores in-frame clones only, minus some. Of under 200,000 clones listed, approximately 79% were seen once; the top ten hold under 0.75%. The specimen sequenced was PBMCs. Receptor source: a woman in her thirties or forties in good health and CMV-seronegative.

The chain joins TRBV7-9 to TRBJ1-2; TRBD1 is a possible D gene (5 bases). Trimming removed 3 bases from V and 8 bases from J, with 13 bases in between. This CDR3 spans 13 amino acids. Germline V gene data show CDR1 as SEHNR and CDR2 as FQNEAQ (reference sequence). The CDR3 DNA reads TGTGCCAGCAGCTTCTCCGACAACAGGGGCTACACCTTC. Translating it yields CASSFSDNRGYTF. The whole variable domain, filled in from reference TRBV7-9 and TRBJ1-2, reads DTGVSQNPRHKITKRGQNVTFRCDPISEHNRLYWYRQTLGQGPEFLTYFQNEAQLEKSRLLSDRFSAERPKGSFSTLEIQRTEQGDSAMYLCASSFSDNRGYTFGSGTRLTVV.

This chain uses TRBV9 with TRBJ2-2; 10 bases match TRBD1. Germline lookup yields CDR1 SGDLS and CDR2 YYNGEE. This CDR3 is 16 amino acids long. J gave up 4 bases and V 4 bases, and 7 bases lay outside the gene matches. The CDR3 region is CASSPSGTGATGELFF. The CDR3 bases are TGTGCCAGCAGCCCATCCGGGACAGGGGCCACCGGGGAGCTGTTTTTT.

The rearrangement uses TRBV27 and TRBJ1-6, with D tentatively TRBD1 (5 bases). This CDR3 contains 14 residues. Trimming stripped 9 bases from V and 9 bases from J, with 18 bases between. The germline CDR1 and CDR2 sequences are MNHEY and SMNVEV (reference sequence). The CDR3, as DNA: TGTGCCAGTATTACTGTTTGGGGGGGTTCACCCCTCCACTTT. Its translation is CASITVWGGSPLHF.

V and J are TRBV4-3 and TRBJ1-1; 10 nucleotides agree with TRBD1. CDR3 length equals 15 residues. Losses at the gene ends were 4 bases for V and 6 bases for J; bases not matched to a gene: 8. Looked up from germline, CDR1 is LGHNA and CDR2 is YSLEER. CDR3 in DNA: TGCGCCAGCAGCCCGGTGGGACAGGGGTTCGCTGAAGCTTTCTTT. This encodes CASSPVGQGFAEAFF.

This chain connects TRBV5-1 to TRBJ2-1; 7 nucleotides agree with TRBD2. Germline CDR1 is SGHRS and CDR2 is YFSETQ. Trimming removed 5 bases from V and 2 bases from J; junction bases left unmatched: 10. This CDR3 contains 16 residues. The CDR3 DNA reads TGCGCCAGCAGTCTGCCGGGGGGAGGGGCCTACAATGAGCAGTTCTTC. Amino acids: CASSLPGGGAYNEQFF.

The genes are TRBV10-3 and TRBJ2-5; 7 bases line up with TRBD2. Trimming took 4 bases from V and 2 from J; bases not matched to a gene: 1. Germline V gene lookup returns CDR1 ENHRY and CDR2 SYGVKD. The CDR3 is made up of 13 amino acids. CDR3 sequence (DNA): TGTGCCATCAGTGGGGGAGGGCAAGAGACCCAGTACTTC. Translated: CAISGGGQETQYF.

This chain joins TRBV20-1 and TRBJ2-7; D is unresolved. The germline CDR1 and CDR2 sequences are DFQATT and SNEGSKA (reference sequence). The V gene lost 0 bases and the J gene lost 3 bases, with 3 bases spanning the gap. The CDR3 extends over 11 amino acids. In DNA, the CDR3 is TGCAGTGCTAGAGATTACTACGAGCAGTACTTC. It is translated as CSARDYYEQYF.

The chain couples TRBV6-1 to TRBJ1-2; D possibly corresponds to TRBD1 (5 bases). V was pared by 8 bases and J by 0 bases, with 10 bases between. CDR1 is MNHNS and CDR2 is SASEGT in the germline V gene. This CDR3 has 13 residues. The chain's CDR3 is CASQIGANYGYTF. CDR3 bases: TGTGCCAGCCAAATAGGGGCTAACTATGGCTACACCTTC.

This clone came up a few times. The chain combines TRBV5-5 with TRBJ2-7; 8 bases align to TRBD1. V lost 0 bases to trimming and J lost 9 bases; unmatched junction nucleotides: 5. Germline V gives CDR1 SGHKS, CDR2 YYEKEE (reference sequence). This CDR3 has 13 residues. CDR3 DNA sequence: TGTGCCAGCAGCTTGGCTCTAGGGACAGGGCAGTACTTC. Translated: CASSLALGTGQYF.

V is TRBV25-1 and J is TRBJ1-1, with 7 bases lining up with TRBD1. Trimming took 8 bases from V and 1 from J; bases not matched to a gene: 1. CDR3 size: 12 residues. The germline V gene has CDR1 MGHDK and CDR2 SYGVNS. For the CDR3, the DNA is TGTGCCAGCCACAGGGGGAACACTGAAGCTTTCTTT. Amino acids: CASHRGNTEAFF.

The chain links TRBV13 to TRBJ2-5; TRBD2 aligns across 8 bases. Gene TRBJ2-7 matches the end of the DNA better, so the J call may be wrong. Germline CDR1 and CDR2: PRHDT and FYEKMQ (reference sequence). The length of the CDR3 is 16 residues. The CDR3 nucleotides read TGTGCCAGCAGCTTAGCAAGTAGCGGGATCTCCTACGAGCAGTACTTC. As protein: CASSLASSGISYEQYF.

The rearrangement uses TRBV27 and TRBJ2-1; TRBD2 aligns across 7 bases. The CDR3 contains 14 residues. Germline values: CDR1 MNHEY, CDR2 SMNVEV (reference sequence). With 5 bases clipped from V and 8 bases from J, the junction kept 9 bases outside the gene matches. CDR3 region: CASSGRAAVYEQFF. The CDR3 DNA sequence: TGTGCCAGCAGTGGGAGGGCTGCCGTCTATGAGCAGTTCTTC.

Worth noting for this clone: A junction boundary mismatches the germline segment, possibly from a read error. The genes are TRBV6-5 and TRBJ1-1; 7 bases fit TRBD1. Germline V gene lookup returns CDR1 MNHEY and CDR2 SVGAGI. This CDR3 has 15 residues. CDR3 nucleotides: TGTGCCGGCAGTTCCTCATTGTGGAGGACAGGTGAAGCTTTCTTT. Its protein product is CAGSSSLWRTGEAFF.

CDR3 bases: TGTGCCATCAAAGGGACAGATTTTTATGGCTACACCTTC. This sequence encodes CAIKGTDFYGYTF. V gene TRBV10-3 combines with J gene TRBJ1-2; 7 nucleotides match TRBD1. Per the germline V gene, CDR1 is ENHRY and CDR2 is SYGVKD. V lost 7 bases and J lost 5; bases outside the gene matches: 7. CDR3 length equals 13 residues.

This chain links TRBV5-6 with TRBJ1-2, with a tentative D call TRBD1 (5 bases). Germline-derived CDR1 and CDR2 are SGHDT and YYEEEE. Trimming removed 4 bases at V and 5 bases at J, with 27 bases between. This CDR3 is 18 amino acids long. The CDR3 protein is CASSPVQGRLDFGYGYTF. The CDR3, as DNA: TGTGCCAGCAGCCCGGTCCAGGGCCGACTGGATTTTGGATATGGCTACACCTTC.

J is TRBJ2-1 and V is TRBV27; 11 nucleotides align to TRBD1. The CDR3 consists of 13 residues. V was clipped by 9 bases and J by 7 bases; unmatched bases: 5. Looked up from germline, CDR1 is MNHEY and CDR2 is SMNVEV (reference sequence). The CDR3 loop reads CASQDRGRNEQFF. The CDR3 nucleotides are TGTGCCAGTCAGGACAGGGGGCGGAATGAGCAGTTCTTC.

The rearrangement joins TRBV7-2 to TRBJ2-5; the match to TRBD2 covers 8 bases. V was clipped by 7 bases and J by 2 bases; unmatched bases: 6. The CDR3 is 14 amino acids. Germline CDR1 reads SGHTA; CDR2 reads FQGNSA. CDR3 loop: CASTLIAGQETQYF. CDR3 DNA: TGTGCCAGCACCCTAATAGCGGGGCAAGAGACCCAGTACTTC.

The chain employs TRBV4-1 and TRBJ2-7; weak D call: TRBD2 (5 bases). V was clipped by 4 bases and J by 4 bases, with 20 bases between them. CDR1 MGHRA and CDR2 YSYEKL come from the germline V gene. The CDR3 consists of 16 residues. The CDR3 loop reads CASSRSWESFGYEQYF. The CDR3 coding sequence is TGCGCCAGCAGCCGTTCGTGGGAGAGCTTTGGATACGAGCAGTACTTC.